The table lists the clone carrying this TCR beta chain with a few counts. The antigen remains unidentified. The PCR employed 60 Vbeta primers together with 13 Jbeta primers. Using immunoSEQ multiplex PCR, the repertoire was profiled, and TCRdb retains in-frame clones only, with some absent. Of approximately 110,000 clones listed, almost 75% are singletons. This entry is derived from a study of cytomegalovirus exposure and HLA in healthy donors. Whole-study findings and limits: Further analysis was carried out later, and it showed several of the most significant clusters appearing linked to common viral pathogens.

With 2 bases removed from V and 5 bases from J, the gap between germline ends came to 7 bases. Per germline, CDR1 SGHAT and CDR2 FQNNGV. CDR3 length equals 13 residues. The V gene is TRBV11-2, the J gene TRBJ1-5; D is perhaps TRBD1 (5 bases). Sequenced sample: PBMCs. The TCR comes from a man aged 35 to 55 in good health and CMV-seronegative. The CDR3 spells CASSLSRDQPQHF. CDR3 coding DNA: TGTGCCAGCAGCTTAAGCAGGGATCAGCCCCAGCATTTT.